This T cell receptor (beta chain) was profiled in a study of cytomegalovirus exposure and HLA in healthy donors. Primers included in the PCR were 60 Vbeta and 13 Jbeta primers. TCRdb's table, derived via immunoSEQ multiplex PCR, lists solely in-frame clones and lacks some. The sample yields roughly 110,000 clones, 82% seen once. Details on this clone: Its antigen is still unknown.

The CDR3 is 14 amino acids. Germline CDR1 is KGHSH and CDR2 is LQKENI. The V segment lost 3 bases and the J segment 3 bases; nucleotides outside the gene matches: 3. General observations from the study: When the data were analyzed later, several of the most significant clusters appeared to be linked to common viral pathogens.

The rearrangement links TRBV18 to TRBJ2-5; 8 positions match TRBD1. Source material: PBMCs. The TCR comes from a man over 45 in good health and CMV-seronegative. CDR3 bases: TGTGCCAGCTCACCGGACAGGGTCGAAGAGACCCAGTACTTC. Translation gives CASSPDRVEETQYF.